This T cell receptor (beta chain) was identified in a study of blood T cell repertoires in COVID-19 (TCRdb year 2020). About the investigation overall: Samples from collaborators originated in the United States, Italy and Spain and spanned both the acute and convalescent phases of COVID-19. Deeply sampled blood TCRbeta repertoires from subjects exposed to, actively infected with, or recovered from COVID-19 were included in the dataset. The prospective study material was composed of cDNA or gDNA derived from T cells, B-cell-depleted T cells, or PBMCs. Samples were obtained from the ongoing ImmuneRACE study (first 160 participants) and from 1,254 subjects provided by 6 global collaborators. Where available, HLA class I and class II types were obtained from metadata supplied by the sample provider rather than from assay-based typing. The repertoires were made available in a free public database intended to serve as a resource for research on the immune response to SARS-CoV-2. Nearly every sample came with metadata listing a de-identified subject ID, COVID-19 status, age in years and sex.

Comments on this clone: Which antigen it targets is not known. There are no base qualities to consult, and no much larger clone falls within one base.

TCRbeta CDR3 regions were amplified from genomic DNA using the immunoSEQ Assay, a bias-controlled multiplex PCR. The source study handled its data this way. The number of nucleated cells in each sample was estimated from the amplification of reference gene primers within the assay. To quantify the absolute abundance of each unique TCRbeta CDR3 rearrangement, sequence reads were collapsed and filtered. For each sample, productive Simpson clonality was calculated as the square root of Simpson's diversity index over productive rearrangements. Held by TCRdb, this immuneACCESS table contains in-frame sequences only and omits some clones. Under half of the omission traces to an unresolved V gene where checked; the cause of the rest is unknown. That table supplies the V and J calls and clone size; D and trimming were determined from the DNA. This sample is represented by some 190,000 clones; around 76% of them were singletons. In total, the top ten clones hold about 7.8% of the sample.

On the study overall, not on this receptor specifically: How much clinical and demographic metadata was included differed by source and by participant, and the metadata was provided uncurated.

At one collaborating source in Seattle, patients were enrolled during active infection and were followed longitudinally through the course of disease. Whole blood was collected in K2EDTA tubes by collaborating institutions according to the institutions' own protocols. Collaborator samples were shipped for TCRbeta analysis as frozen whole blood, isolated PBMCs, or DNA extracted from either sample type. The sequenced sample was peripheral blood. The origin of this receptor is a woman aged 60 to 75 with COVID-19, enrolled during active disease.

The base sequence is TGTGCCAGCAGCCCCCGGACAGGGGAAGGAGAGACCCAGTACTTC. This codes for CASSPRTGEGETQYF. The V and J segments used are TRBV7-2 and TRBJ2-5; 9 central bases correspond to TRBD1. CDR1 and CDR2 (SGHTA, FQGNSA) derive from the germline V gene. Counted from cysteine to phenylalanine, this CDR3 has 15 amino acids. Just the 45-base CDR3 DNA is kept, in frame starting at base 1. The germline V end is reduced by 5 bases and the J end by 4 bases; junction bases left unmatched: 8.